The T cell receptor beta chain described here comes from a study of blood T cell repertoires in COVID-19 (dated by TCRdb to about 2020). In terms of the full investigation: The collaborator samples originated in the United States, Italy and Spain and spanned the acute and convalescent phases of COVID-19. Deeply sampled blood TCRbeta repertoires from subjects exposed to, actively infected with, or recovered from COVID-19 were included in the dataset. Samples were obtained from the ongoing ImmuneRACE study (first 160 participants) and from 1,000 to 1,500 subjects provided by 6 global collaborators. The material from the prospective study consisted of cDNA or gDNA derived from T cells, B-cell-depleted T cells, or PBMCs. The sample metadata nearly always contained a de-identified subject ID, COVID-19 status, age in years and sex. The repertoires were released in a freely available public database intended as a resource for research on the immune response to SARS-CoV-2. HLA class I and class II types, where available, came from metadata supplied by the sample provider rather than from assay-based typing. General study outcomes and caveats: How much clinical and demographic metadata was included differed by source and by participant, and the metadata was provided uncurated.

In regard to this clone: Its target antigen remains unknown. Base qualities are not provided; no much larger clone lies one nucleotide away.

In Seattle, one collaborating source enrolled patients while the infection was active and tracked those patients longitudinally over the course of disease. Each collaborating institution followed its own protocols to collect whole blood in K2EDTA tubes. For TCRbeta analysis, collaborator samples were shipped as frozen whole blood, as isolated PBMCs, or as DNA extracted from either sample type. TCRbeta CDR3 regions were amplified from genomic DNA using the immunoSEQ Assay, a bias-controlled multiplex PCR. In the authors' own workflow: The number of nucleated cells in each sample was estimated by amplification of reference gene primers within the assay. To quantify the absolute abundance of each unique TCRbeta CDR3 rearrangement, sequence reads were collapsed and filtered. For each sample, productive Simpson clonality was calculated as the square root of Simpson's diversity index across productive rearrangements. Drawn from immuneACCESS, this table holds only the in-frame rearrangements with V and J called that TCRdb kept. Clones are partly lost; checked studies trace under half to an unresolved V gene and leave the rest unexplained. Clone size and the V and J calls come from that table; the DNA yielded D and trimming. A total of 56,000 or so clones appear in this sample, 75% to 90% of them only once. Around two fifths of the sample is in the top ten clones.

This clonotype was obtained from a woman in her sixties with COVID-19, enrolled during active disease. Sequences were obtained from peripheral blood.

The base sequence is TGCGCCAGCAGCTTATGGCAGGCCTATAGCAATCAGCCCCAGCATTTT. The resulting protein is CASSLWQAYSNQPQHF. The rearrangement combines TRBV5-1 with TRBJ1-5; the D gene cannot be named for sure. A distance of 12 bases separates the germline ends of V and J, which lose 2 bases and 0 bases respectively. The CDR1 and CDR2 encoded by the germline V gene are SGHRS and YFSETQ. CDR3 length: 16 amino acids, cysteine to phenylalanine. CDR3 DNA is the only sequence kept; it has 48 bases, read in frame from the first base.